Following are 5 T cell receptor beta chains from one sample sequenced in a study of T-cell memory formation after mild COVID-19. TCRdb recomputed calls from the 5' RACE reads with MiXCR, one row per CDR3 protein. The table has roughly 220,000 distinct CDR3 sequences, around 9.1% seen once; the top ten hold 3.5%. Specimen: PBMCs or a T cell subset sorted from them (not recorded which). Source of these receptors: a man in his late teens or twenties who had mild COVID-19 (a few samples of this study predate the infection). Cell type and time point are not known.

This clonotype was seen a few times. This CDR3 reads CASSLKFGAYEQYF. CDR3 nucleotides: TGTGCCAGCAGCTTAAAATTTGGGGCCTACGAGCAGTACTTC. The V call is TRBV11-1, the J call TRBJ2-7, with unresolved D. The CDR3 contains 14 residues. Deletions cut 2 bases from V and 2 bases from J, with 10 bases between. Germline V gives CDR1 SGHAT, CDR2 FQDESV (reference sequence).

The CDR3 is CASSQLGETQYF. The CDR3 bases are TGTGCCAGCAGCCAATTAGGGGAGACCCAGTACTTC. The chain combines TRBV3-1 with TRBJ2-5; D uncertain. The CDR3 is made up of 12 amino acids. CDR1 is LGHDT and CDR2 is YNNKEL in the germline V gene (reference sequence). V was trimmed by 2 bases and J by 5 bases, leaving 6 bases between them.

This clonotype came up many times. The chain has TRBV12-3 or TRBV12-4 and TRBJ1-5; perhaps TRBD1 as D (6 bases). The CDR3 is made up of 13 amino acids. With 4 bases removed from V and 5 bases from J, the gap between germline ends came to 9 bases. The CDR3 spells CASSWNRDQPQHF. The CDR3 DNA is TGTGCCAGCAGTTGGAACAGGGATCAGCCCCAGCATTTT.

There are a few counts of this clonotype. The chain uses TRBV14 and TRBJ2-1, with D hard to call. The CDR3 length is 15 residues. V was trimmed by 1 base and J by 5 bases, leaving 12 bases between them. Germline lookup yields CDR1 SGHDN and CDR2 FVKESK. CDR3 DNA sequence: TGTGCCAGCAGCCAAGGTTTCCCACGGGACAATGAGCAGTTCTTC. Its protein is CASSQGFPRDNEQFF.

This clonotype has only a few counts. This rearrangement joins TRBV20-1 to TRBJ2-5, with TRBD2 identical over 9 bases. With V trimmed by 3 bases and J by 1 base, 6 bases remained unmatched. The CDR3 extends over 15 amino acids. Germline V gene lookup returns CDR1 DFQATT and CDR2 SNEGSKA (reference sequence). DNA of the CDR3: TGCAGTGCTAGTGAAGCGGGGGGACCCCAAGAGACCCAGTACTTC. Its protein product is CSASEAGGPQETQYF.